The clone carrying this T cell receptor beta chain showed up just once. This CDR3 spans 14 amino acids. V was clipped by 6 bases and J by 4 bases, with 12 bases between them. Germline loops: CDR1 MNHEY, CDR2 SVGAGI. The entry originates in a study of blood T cell repertoires in COVID-19. As for the study in general: Nucleic acid was either cDNA or gDNA, and it came from T cells, B-cell-depleted T cells, or PBMCs.

In the original workflow: Estimated nucleated cell counts came from reference gene primer amplification. The repertoire was sequenced with immunoSEQ multiplex PCR; TCRdb's copy has only in-frame clones and lacks some. The V and J calls and the clone size are those of that table, but D and trimming were determined from the DNA. This table has a few hundred thousand clones, about nine tenths appearing once. The sequenced material came from peripheral blood. The receptor comes from a woman aged 40 to 49 with acute or convalescent COVID-19. The chain joins TRBV6-5 to TRBJ2-2; no reliable D call. For the CDR3, the DNA is TGTGCCAGCAGCCCCCGCGATCTCACCGGGGAGCTGTTTTTT. Translated: CASSPRDLTGELFF.